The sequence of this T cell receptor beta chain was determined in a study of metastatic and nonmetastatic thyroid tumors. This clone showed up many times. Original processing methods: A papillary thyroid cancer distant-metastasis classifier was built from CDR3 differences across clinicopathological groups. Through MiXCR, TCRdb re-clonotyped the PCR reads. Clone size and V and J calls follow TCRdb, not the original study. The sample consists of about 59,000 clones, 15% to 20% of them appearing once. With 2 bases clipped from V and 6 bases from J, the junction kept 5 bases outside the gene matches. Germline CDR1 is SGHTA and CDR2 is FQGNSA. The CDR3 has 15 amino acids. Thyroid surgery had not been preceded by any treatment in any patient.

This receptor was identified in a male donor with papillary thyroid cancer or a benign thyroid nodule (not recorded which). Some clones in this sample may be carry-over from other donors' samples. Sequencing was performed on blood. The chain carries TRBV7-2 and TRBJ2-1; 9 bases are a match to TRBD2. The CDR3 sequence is CASSLRLAGSNEQFF. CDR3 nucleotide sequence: TGTGCCAGCAGCTTAAGGCTAGCGGGGAGCAATGAGCAGTTCTTC. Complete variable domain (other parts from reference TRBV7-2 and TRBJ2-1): GAGVSQSPSNKVTEKGKDVELRCDPISGHTALYWYRQSLGQGLEFLIYFQGNSAPDKSGLPSDRFSAERTGGSVSTLTIQRTQQEDSAVYLCASSLRLAGSNEQFFGPGTRLTVL.